This T cell receptor beta chain was recorded in a study of regulatory T cells in long-lasting Graves disease. Trimming removed 3 bases at V and 3 bases at J, with 11 bases between. The CDR3 has 13 residues. CDR1 and CDR2 (germline): GTSNPN, SVGIG (reference sequence). Investigators prepared the TCR beta libraries by applying iRepertoire HTBI primers and Arm-PCR of CDR3 regions. MiXCR, run by TCRdb on the multiplex PCR reads, gives a single entry per CDR3 protein. Here the sample spans hundreds of thousands of distinct CDR3 sequences, around a fifth being singletons. Time point: persistent/refractory GD, antithyroid drugs over 5 years with positive TRAb. PBMC-extracted RNA yielded the TCR library. Investigators report Graves' disease was diagnosed under American Thyroid Association guidelines.

The specimen was peripheral blood mononuclear cells (PBMCs), collected when the disease was refractory, from a patient treated with antithyroid drugs. The chain joins TRBV30 to TRBJ1-1; no clear D gene. This TCR came from a female donor with Graves disease. CDR3 coding DNA: TGTGCCTGGAGCCCGTCGAGGTACACTGAAGCTTTCTTT. Its translation is CAWSPSRYTEAFF.